This T cell receptor beta chain appears in the sequencing data of a study of T cell responses to AZD1222 COVID-19 vaccine. Notes on this clone: Its specificity is unknown.

Assay: immunoSEQ multiplex PCR; the TCRdb copy retains only in-frame clones and omits some. The sample yields about 160,000 clones, 92% seen once. Findings and limits, study-wide: Spike-specific TCR repertoires showed rising breadth and depth after two AZD1222 doses. Donors were mostly white British, more females; clonal diversity possibly underestimated. No day 14 peak samples; only post-peak repertoires were characterized. Regions left unmutated in variants are reportedly the target of nearly half of spike-specific TCRs.

CDR1 is KGHDR, CDR2 SFDVKD, per germline. The V and J ends lost 3 bases and 6 bases respectively, with 13 bases between them. The CDR3 has 14 residues. This TCR derives from an adult in good health. J is TRBJ1-2 and V is TRBV24-1; D gene ambiguous. The sample here was peripheral blood, taken on day 0 of MenACWY control vaccination. The DNA of the CDR3 is TGTGCCACCAGTGATGGTCCGGGTTCGAATGGCTACACCTTC. Protein sequence: CATSDGPGSNGYTF.